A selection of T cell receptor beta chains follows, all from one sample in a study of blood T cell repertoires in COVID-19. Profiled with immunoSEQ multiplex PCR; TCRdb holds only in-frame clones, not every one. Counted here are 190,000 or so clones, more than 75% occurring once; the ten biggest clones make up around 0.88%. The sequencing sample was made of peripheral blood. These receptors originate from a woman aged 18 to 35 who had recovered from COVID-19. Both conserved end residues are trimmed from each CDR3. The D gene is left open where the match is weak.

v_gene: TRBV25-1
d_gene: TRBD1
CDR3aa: ASEDRGRVETQY

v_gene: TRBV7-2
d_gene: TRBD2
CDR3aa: ASSLELAGRHEQF

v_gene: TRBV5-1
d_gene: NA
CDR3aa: ASSTGTEAF

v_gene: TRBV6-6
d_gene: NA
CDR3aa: ASSLSTPPDTQY

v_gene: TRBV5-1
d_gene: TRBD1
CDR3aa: ASSQGTGGFYEQY

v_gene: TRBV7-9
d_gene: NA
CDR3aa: ASSFLDGNTEAF

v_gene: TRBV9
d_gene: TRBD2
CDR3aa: ASSVVGASGRNEQF

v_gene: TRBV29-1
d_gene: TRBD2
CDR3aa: SVEVYQAGGEQF

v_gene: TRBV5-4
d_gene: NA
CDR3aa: ASSWGGGQKNQPQH

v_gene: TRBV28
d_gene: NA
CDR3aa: ASNPHNTEAF

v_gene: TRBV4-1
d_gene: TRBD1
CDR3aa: ASSLIRQGEGQETQY

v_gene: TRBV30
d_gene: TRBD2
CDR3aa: AWRPLGGSPETQY

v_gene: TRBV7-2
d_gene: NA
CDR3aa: ASSLRGPLH

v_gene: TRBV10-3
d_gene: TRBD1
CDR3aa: AISSDRAGADTQY

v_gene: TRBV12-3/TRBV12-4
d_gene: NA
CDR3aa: ASSDSYGYT

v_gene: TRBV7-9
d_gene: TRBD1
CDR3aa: ASSSKQGAEAF

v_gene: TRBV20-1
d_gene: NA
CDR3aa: EQNSNQPQH

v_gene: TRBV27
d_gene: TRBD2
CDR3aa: ASSLTSGGAGQY

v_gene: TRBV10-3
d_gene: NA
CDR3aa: AISESTGGRNEQF

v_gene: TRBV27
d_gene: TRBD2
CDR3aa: ASSLSGTSGAETQY

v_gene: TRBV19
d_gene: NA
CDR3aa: ASNRLTTNEKLF

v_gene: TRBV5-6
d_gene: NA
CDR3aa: ASTKGRSGGNTIY

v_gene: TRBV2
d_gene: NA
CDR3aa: ASSEVREGTGELF

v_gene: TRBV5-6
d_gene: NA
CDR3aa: ASRPYGATQTPYEQY

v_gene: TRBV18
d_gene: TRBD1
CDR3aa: ASSPDRDPYNEQF

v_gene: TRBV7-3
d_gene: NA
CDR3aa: ASSPHSSEPYNEQF

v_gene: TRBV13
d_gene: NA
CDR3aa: ASSAQQTQETQY

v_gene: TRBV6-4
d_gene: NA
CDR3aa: ASSDTYRESVAEAF

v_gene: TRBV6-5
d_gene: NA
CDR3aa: ASSYSDRTYEQY

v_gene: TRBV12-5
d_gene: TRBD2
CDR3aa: ASGYTSGRQETQY

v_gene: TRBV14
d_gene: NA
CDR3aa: ASSQEASIYGYT

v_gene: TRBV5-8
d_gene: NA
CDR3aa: ASSYDWREEKLF

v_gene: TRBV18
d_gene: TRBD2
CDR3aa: ASSPRLAGDNEQF

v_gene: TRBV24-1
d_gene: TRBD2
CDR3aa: ATSDASGGALETQY

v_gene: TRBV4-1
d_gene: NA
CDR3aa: ASSQVGSRGERGYT

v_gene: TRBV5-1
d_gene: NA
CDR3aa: ASSLAGSDEQF

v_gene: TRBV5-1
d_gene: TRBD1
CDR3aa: ASSSQGASGELF

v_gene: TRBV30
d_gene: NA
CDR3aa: AWSVLIEQF

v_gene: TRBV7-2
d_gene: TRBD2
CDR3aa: ASSLSGTNYEQY

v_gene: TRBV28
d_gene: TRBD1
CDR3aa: ASLEGTAWDGYT

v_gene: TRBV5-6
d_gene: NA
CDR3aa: ASSLRVGETQY

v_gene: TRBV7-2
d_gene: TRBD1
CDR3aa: ASSPIIGQAPHGYT

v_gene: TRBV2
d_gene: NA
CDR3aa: ASSGTVNYGYT

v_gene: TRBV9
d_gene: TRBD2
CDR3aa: ASSAPLAGAYNEQF

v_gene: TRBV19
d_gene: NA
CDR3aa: ASSMAGVREKLF

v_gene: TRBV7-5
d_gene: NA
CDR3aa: VRSTLPRDREDTGNTIY

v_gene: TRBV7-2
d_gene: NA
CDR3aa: ASSLVSTVSNYGYT

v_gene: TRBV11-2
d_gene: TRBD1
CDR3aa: ASSFLPTGNNEQF

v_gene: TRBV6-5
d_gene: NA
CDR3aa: ASSYGLAPSYEQY

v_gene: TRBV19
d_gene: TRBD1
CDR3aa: ASSALRTGRVAEAF

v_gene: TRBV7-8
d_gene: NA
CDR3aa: ASSEDTIRGYT

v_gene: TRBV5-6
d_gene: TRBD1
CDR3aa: ASSSDRGPYEQY

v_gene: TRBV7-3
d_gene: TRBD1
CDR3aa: ASSLFDRGRGGYT

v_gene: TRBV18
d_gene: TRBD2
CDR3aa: ASSPSVTSGYQETQY

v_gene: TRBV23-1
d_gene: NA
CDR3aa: ASSGPFLGGSHYGYT

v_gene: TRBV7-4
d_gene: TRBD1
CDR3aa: ASSLRPGQGPTDTQY

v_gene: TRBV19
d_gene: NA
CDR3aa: ASSIRVIGSGANVLT

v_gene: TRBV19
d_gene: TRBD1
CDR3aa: ASSMRFGTGSFAYNSPLH

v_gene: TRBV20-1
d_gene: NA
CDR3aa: SASPRGQETQY

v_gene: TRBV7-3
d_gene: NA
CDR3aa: ASSLMAGSDGYT